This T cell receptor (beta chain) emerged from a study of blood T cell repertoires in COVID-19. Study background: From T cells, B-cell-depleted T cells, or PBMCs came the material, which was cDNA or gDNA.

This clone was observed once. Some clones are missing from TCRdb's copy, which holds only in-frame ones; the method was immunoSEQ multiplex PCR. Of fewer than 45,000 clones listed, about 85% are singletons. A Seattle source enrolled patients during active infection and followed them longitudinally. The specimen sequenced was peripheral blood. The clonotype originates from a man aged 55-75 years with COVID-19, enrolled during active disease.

Written as DNA, the CDR3 is TGTGCCAGCAGACCGGACAGGGCTTCCAGGGCTTTCTTT. Its translation is CASRPDRASRAFF. The chain couples TRBV21-1 to TRBJ1-1; the D call TRBD1 from the table was never checked on the DNA. TRBV21-1 is designated a pseudogene. This CDR3 region has 13 residues.